One T cell receptor (beta chain) is described in this entry. Its antigen remains unknown. The data were obtained in a study of cytomegalovirus exposure and HLA in healthy donors. About the research overall: An early release of data contained 80 million to 85 million unique TCRs, which came from HLA-typed donors. Study-level points and caveats: Beyond CMV serostatus, there was no information to go on about immune exposure. A previous analysis found most TCR beta V segments productive roughly 87% or roughly 30% of the time.

The PCR had 60 Vbeta and 13 Jbeta primers. TCRdb keeps only in-frame clones here, not all; method: immunoSEQ multiplex PCR. This table holds 100,000 to 150,000 clones, around 80% found once. There are 15 residues in the CDR3. Trimming removed 5 bases at V and 0 bases at J, with 12 bases between. Germline-derived CDR1 and CDR2 are SNHLY and FYNNEI. This chain connects TRBV2 to TRBJ2-3; tentatively, D is TRBD2 (5 bases). The sequence derives from a woman between 18 and 30 years old in good health and CMV-seronegative. The source material was PBMCs. The CDR3: CASSYSVTSTDTQYF. CDR3 in DNA: TGTGCCAGCAGTTATAGCGTTACTAGCACAGATACGCAGTATTTT. The whole variable domain, filled in from reference TRBV2 and TRBJ2-3, reads EPEVTQTPSHQVTQMGQEVILRCVPISNHLYFYWYRQILGQKVEFLVSFYNNEISEKSEIFDDQFSVERPDGSNFTLKIRSTKLEDSAMYFCASSYSVTSTDTQYFGPGTRLTVL.